A selection of T cell receptor beta chains follows, all from one sample in a study of T-cell memory formation after mild COVID-19. TCRdb used MiXCR to reprocess the 5' RACE reads, holding one entry per CDR3 protein. The sample lists around 30,000 distinct CDR3 sequences; approximately 12% were seen once. Input material: PBMCs or a T cell subset sorted from them (not recorded which). These TCRs come from an adult woman who had mild COVID-19 (a few samples of this study predate the infection). Cell type and time point are not known. Each CDR3 is given with its conserved first and last residue. A D gene is named only where the DNA matches it firmly. A row's size may be missing; if present it is once, few, many or a size class.

abundance	d_gene	v_gene	j_gene	CDR3aa	CDR3nt
few	-	TRBV21-1	TRBJ2-1	CASSIRTDASSYNEQFF	TGTGCCAGCAGCATACGGACAGACGCAAGCTCCTACAATGAGCAGTTCTTC
medium-sized	TRBD2	TRBV7-9	TRBJ2-7	CASSLEGGSYEQYF	TGTGCCAGCAGCTTAGAGGGCGGGAGTTACGAGCAGTACTTC
many	-	TRBV18	TRBJ2-6	CASSPRGTSGANVLTF	TGTGCCAGCTCACCACGGGGGACCTCTGGGGCCAACGTCCTGACTTTC
many	-	TRBV21-1	TRBJ2-7	CASSKEQAGGPYDEQYF	TGTGCCAGCAGCAAAGAACAGGCGGGGGGGCCTTACGACGAGCAGTACTTC
many	-	TRBV15	TRBJ2-6	CATSREQGSGANVLTF	TGTGCCACCAGCAGAGAACAGGGTTCTGGGGCCAACGTCCTGACTTTC
many	TRBD1	TRBV11-3	TRBJ1-2	CASSQSDRGPRGYTF	TGTGCCAGCAGTCAGTCCGACAGGGGTCCCCGTGGCTACACCTTC
many	-	TRBV11-2	TRBJ1-2	CASSLDPLAGDGYTF	TGTGCCAGCAGCTTAGATCCTTTAGCAGGGGACGGCTACACCTTC
many	-	TRBV6-5	TRBJ1-1	CASSYSTSTTEAFF	TGTGCCAGCAGTTACTCGACGTCTACCACTGAAGCTTTCTTT
many	-	TRBV18	TRBJ1-1	CASSRGDTEAFF	TGTGCCAGCTCACGAGGGGACACTGAAGCTTTCTTT
many	-	TRBV7-2	TRBJ1-2	CASSRGKGRYGYTF	TGTGCCAGCAGCAGGGGGAAAGGGAGGTATGGCTACACCTTC
few	-	TRBV12-3/TRBV12-4	TRBJ1-1	CASSLDRAEAFF	TGTGCCAGCAGTTTAGACAGGGCGGAAGCTTTCTTT
-	-	TRBV12-3/TRBV12-4	TRBJ1-4	CASNFVGRGEKLFF	TGTGCCAGCAATTTTGTGGGGCGAGGTGAAAAACTGTTTTTT
many	-	TRBV5-1	TRBJ2-3	CASRPADTDTQYF	TGCGCCAGCAGGCCAGCGGACACAGATACGCAGTATTTT
many	-	TRBV5-1	TRBJ1-1	CASSFRTYTEAFF	TGCGCCAGCAGCTTCCGGACTTACACTGAAGCTTTCTTT
many	TRBD1	TRBV25-1	TRBJ1-4	CASSDGQGANEKLFF	TGTGCCAGCAGTGACGGACAGGGAGCTAATGAAAAACTGTTTTTT
few	TRBD1	TRBV6-5	TRBJ2-1	CASSPYGPGQGVNEQFF	TGTGCCAGCAGTCCCTATGGGCCGGGACAGGGCGTGAATGAGCAGTTCTTC
many	-	TRBV5-1	TRBJ1-6	CASSLGQNNSPLHF	TGCGCCAGCAGCTTGGGCCAGAATAATTCACCCCTCCACTTT
medium-sized	-	TRBV12-3/TRBV12-4	TRBJ1-1	CASSFAGGTEAFF	TGTGCCAGCAGTTTCGCGGGTGGCACTGAAGCTTTCTTT
many	TRBD1	TRBV6-1	TRBJ2-7	CASSDNQPGQGPYF	TGTGCCAGCAGCGATAACCAGCCAGGACAGGGGCCGTACTTC
-	TRBD2	TRBV4-3	TRBJ2-3	CASSQEGLADTDTQYF	TGCGCCAGCAGCCAAGAAGGTCTAGCGGACACAGATACGCAGTATTTT
medium-sized	TRBD1	TRBV6-5	TRBJ1-1	CASRYQGGTEAFF	TGTGCCAGCAGATACCAGGGGGGGACTGAAGCTTTCTTT
many	TRBD2	TRBV20-1	TRBJ2-1	CSAPRTSGPNEQFF	TGCAGTGCCCCCCGGACTAGCGGTCCCAATGAGCAGTTCTTC
many	TRBD1	TRBV24-1	TRBJ2-1	CATSDLPGDRSYNEQFF	TGTGCCACCAGTGATTTGCCCGGGGACAGGTCCTACAATGAGCAGTTCTTC
-	TRBD1	TRBV28	TRBJ1-1	CASTLRTGSMNTEAFF	TGTGCCAGCACCCTCCGGACAGGGTCTATGAACACTGAAGCTTTCTTT
medium-sized	-	TRBV5-4	TRBJ1-1	CASSLEKAFDTEAFF	TGTGCCAGCAGCTTGGAAAAGGCCTTTGACACTGAAGCTTTCTTT
-	-	TRBV2	TRBJ1-5	CASRSEGGNQPQHF	TGTGCCAGCAGATCAGAAGGGGGCAATCAGCCCCAGCATTTT
many	-	TRBV11-2	TRBJ2-1	CASSLVTYNEQFF	TGTGCCAGCAGCTTAGTCACTTACAATGAGCAGTTCTTC
many	-	TRBV6-1	TRBJ2-5	CASSEYGGQETQYF	TGTGCCAGCAGTGAATATGGGGGACAAGAGACCCAGTACTTC
many	TRBD2	TRBV7-2	TRBJ2-1	CASSLPGLAQSSYNEQFF	TGTGCCAGCAGCTTACCCGGACTAGCGCAAAGCTCCTACAATGAGCAGTTCTTC
-	-	TRBV7-3	TRBJ1-1	CASSSGQHEAFF	TGTGCCAGCAGCTCCGGACAGCATGAAGCTTTCTTT
many	TRBD1	TRBV20-1	TRBJ1-5	CSARDPYQGGSQPQHF	TGCAGTGCTAGAGATCCTTATCAGGGGGGGAGTCAGCCCCAGCATTTT
many	-	TRBV4-1	TRBJ1-1	CASSQDPGRMNTEAFF	TGCGCCAGCAGCCAAGACCCGGGACGGATGAACACTGAAGCTTTCTTT
many	-	TRBV21-1	TRBJ2-7	CASSKTYEQYF	TGTGCCAGCAGCAAAACCTACGAGCAGTACTTC
many	-	TRBV7-2	TRBJ2-3	CASSSISREKADTQYF	TGTGCCAGCAGCTCAATCTCCCGGGAGAAGGCAGATACGCAGTATTTT
many	TRBD1	TRBV5-1	TRBJ2-2	CASSIRGRELVGELFF	TGCGCCAGCAGCATAAGGGGGCGCGAGCTTGTCGGGGAGCTGTTTTTT
many	-	TRBV7-9	TRBJ2-5	CASSLLLGVTQYF	TGTGCCAGCAGCTTACTCCTCGGGGTAACCCAGTACTTC
medium-sized	-	TRBV9	TRBJ2-2	CASSVVGGMSAGELFF	TGTGCCAGCAGCGTAGTTGGGGGGATGTCGGCCGGGGAGCTGTTTTTT
many	TRBD1	TRBV20-1	TRBJ1-5	CSARAAGTGWQPQHF	TGCAGTGCTAGGGCCGCCGGGACAGGGTGGCAGCCCCAGCATTTT
many	TRBD2	TRBV19	TRBJ2-1	CASSIGLAGNEQFF	TGTGCCAGTAGTATAGGGCTAGCGGGTAATGAGCAGTTCTTC
many	-	TRBV20-1	TRBJ2-7	CSARHSSWTDKSYEQYF	TGCAGTGCTAGACATAGCTCCTGGACGGATAAGTCCTACGAGCAGTACTTC
few	TRBD2	TRBV2	TRBJ2-7	CASKVSGSSYEQYF	TGTGCCAGCAAGGTTAGCGGGAGCTCCTACGAGCAGTACTTC
many	-	TRBV4-2	TRBJ2-5	CASSQYRDSQETQYF	TGTGCCAGCAGCCAATACCGGGACTCCCAAGAGACCCAGTACTTC
many	TRBD1	TRBV4-3	TRBJ2-5	CASSQAPGTGRAQYF	TGCGCCAGCAGCCAAGCCCCGGGGACAGGGAGGGCCCAGTACTTC
many	-	TRBV5-1	TRBJ1-1	CASSRGRDTEAFF	TGCGCCAGCAGCCGGGGCCGGGACACCGAAGCTTTCTTT
many	-	TRBV20-1	TRBJ2-3	CSATRDADTQYF	TGCAGTGCTACTAGAGATGCGGATACGCAGTATTTT
many	TRBD1	TRBV2	TRBJ2-3	CASSRQGGNTQYF	TGTGCCAGCAGTAGACAGGGGGGAAATACGCAGTATTTT
-	TRBD1	TRBV28	TRBJ2-2	CATLPGDRDTGELFF	TGTGCCACCCTTCCCGGTGACAGGGACACCGGGGAGCTGTTTTTT
many	-	TRBV15	TRBJ2-5	CATSSGFGTGETQYF	TGTGCCACCAGCAGCGGCTTCGGGACTGGAGAGACCCAGTACTTC
many	-	TRBV7-9	TRBJ2-7	CASSPGVQGYEEQYF	TGTGCCAGCAGCCCGGGGGTGCAGGGTTATGAGGAGCAGTACTTC
many	TRBD1	TRBV12-3/TRBV12-4	TRBJ1-1	CASSYGTGGKKAFF	TGTGCCAGCAGTTACGGGACAGGGGGCAAGAAAGCTTTCTTT
-	-	TRBV10-3	TRBJ2-3	CAIAQRDSTDTQYF	TGTGCCATTGCGCAGCGAGATAGCACAGATACGCAGTATTTT
many	TRBD1	TRBV12-3/TRBV12-4	TRBJ1-2	CASSGDSHGYTF	TGTGCCAGCAGTGGGGACAGCCATGGCTACACCTTC
many	TRBD2	TRBV7-2	TRBJ2-1	CASSLASGSLYNEQFF	TGTGCCAGCAGCTTGGCTAGCGGGAGCCTCTACAATGAGCAGTTCTTC